This T cell receptor (beta chain) stems from a study of vaccination and CD4 T cells after COVID-19. Treatment reported: roughly ten-day PBMC culture with coronavirus spike peptide pools or control peptides (ViraFEST assay). TCR sequencing followed the expansion of antigen-specific T cells with peptide pools in ViraFEST. Notes on the study in general: Although the median of SARS-CoV-2-reactive clonotypes rose from around 19 to 38, the change was not significant.

To note about this clonotype: Its antigen is unknown.

The germline gives CDR1 ENHRY, CDR2 SYGVKD. The CDR3 spans 18 residues. V shed 7 bases and J shed 0 bases, with 23 bases lying between them. Cultured CD4+ T cell DNA underwent sequencing with the Oncomine TCR Beta short-read assay. Cultured CD4+ T cells were the source of extracted genomic DNA. A single record per CDR3 protein comes from TCRdb applying MiXCR to the PCR reads. This table has around 8,100 distinct CDR3 sequences, about 32% appearing once. The origin of this receptor is a human donor with COVID-19. The specimen was cultured CD4+ T cells from blood. The V call is TRBV10-3, the J call TRBJ2-3, with a tentative D call TRBD2 (6 bases). CDR3: CAIKGDLGGTMSTDTQYF. In DNA, the CDR3 is TGTGCCATCAAAGGGGATCTTGGGGGGACGATGAGCACAGATACGCAGTATTTT.